The sequence of this T cell receptor (beta chain) was determined in a study of control samples from healthy donors and cancer patients. Some clones are missing from TCRdb's copy, which holds only in-frame ones; the method was immunoSEQ multiplex PCR. The sample lists tens of thousands of clones; about 87% were seen once. The CDR3 length is 14 residues. V was shortened by 1 base and J by 2 bases, with 10 bases between the two germline ends. The V gene's germline CDR1 is SGHKS and CDR2 YYEKEE (reference sequence). This sequence was found in a woman in her seventies in good health. The genes are TRBV5-5 and TRBJ2-7; D may be TRBD2 (6 bases). Sequenced material: blood. CDR3 coding DNA: TGTGCCAGCAGCTTGTCGGAGGGACCCTACGAGCAGTACTTC. Its protein is CASSLSEGPYEQYF. Full variable domain (outside the CDR3, taken from reference TRBV5-5 and TRBJ2-7): DAGVTQSPTHLIKTRGQQVTLRCSPISGHKSVSWYQQVLGQGPQFIFQYYEKEERGRGNFPDRFSARQFPNYSSELNVNALLLGDSALYLCASSLSEGPYEQYFGPGTRLTVT.